Below, 2 T cell receptor beta chains from the same sample are listed, as sequenced in a study of blood T cell repertoires in COVID-19. The protocol was immunoSEQ multiplex PCR, while the TCRdb copy is restricted to in-frame clones and leaves out a portion. Of about 68,000 clones in the sample, around 91% are singletons; the top ten hold roughly 2.6%. The sequenced material came from peripheral blood. The receptors derive from a man aged 45 to 65 with acute or convalescent COVID-19.

The chain employs TRBV15 and TRBJ2-1; the match to TRBD2 covers 9 bases. This CDR3 has 16 residues. Looked up from germline, CDR1 is LNHNV and CDR2 is YYDKDF (reference sequence). Unmatched junction bases numbered 10, after V lost 0 bases and J lost 10 bases. The CDR3 DNA follows: TGTGCCACCAGCAGAGATCTGGCGGGAGGGCCACGAGAGCAGTTCTTC. Translation: CATSRDLAGGPREQFF.

V is TRBV27 and J is TRBJ1-6; 9 bases line up with TRBD1. V lost 3 bases and J lost 10; bases outside the gene matches: 7. The CDR3 has 15 amino acids. From germline, CDR1 is MNHEY and CDR2 SMNVEV (reference sequence). The CDR3 loop is CASSLSGTGHSPLHF. The CDR3 DNA sequence: TGTGCCAGCAGTTTGAGTGGGACAGGGCACTCACCCCTCCACTTT.